A selection of T cell receptor beta chains follows, all from one sample in a study of identical twins. TCRdb re-called the 5' RACE reads through MiXCR, storing one row per CDR3 protein. The sample shows hundreds of thousands of distinct CDR3 sequences, about 8.1% of them seen only once. This sample was also put to use in a study of yellow fever vaccine responses in identical twins.

The specimen was memory (CD45RO+) T cells sorted from blood. The source of these receptors is a woman aged 18-35 years in good health. Each CDR3 is given with its conserved first and last residue. Fields, in order: CDR3 protein, V gene, J gene, clone size. Size values are once, few and many counts, or a class for expanded clones, and some rows have none.

CSARDSRAETQYF,TRBV20-1,TRBJ2-5,many
CASSYGQGVTEAFF,TRBV6-5,TRBJ1-1,few
CSAREGGFAGTEAFF,TRBV20-1,TRBJ1-1,many
CASRPYRGRETQYF,TRBV7-6,TRBJ2-5,-
CASSFFGRYEQYF,TRBV28,TRBJ2-7,-
CASSITGGRITDTQYF,TRBV11-2,TRBJ2-3,many
CASRPGTSGTDTQYF,TRBV11-2,TRBJ2-3,many
CASSWDRANTEAFF,TRBV27,TRBJ1-1,many
CASSEFTGNTEAFF,TRBV6-1,TRBJ1-1,-
CSAIAGSSYNEQFF,TRBV20-1,TRBJ2-1,-
CASSQAGEAGGSSTDTQYF,TRBV4-2,TRBJ2-3,-
CASDYRGGDPQYF,TRBV6-6,TRBJ2-3,-
CATSDPHGGDEQFF,TRBV24-1,TRBJ2-1,many
CASSPPGQAFQETQYF,TRBV28,TRBJ2-5,many
CATSDARGFGEQFF,TRBV24-1,TRBJ2-1,few
CASTERATQETQYF,TRBV2,TRBJ2-5,-
CASSPEPHARDRGEAFF,TRBV27,TRBJ1-1,few
CASSFQTGLNTEAFF,TRBV7-9,TRBJ1-1,many
CSATLAKEYQETQYF,TRBV20-1,TRBJ2-5,many
CSAPDISYEQYF,TRBV20-1,TRBJ2-7,-
CSATSPGQGLYGYTF,TRBV20-1,TRBJ1-2,many
CASSQNLGRSTDTQYF,TRBV5-5,TRBJ2-3,many
CSVGGGQMVTGELFF,TRBV29-1,TRBJ2-2,few
CASGRPGPMETQYF,TRBV27,TRBJ2-5,-
CATSGGKTGPSSYNEQFF,TRBV24-1,TRBJ2-1,-
CASSVGAGVAEAFF,TRBV9,TRBJ1-1,-
CASSLQERTRNEAFF,TRBV18,TRBJ1-1,few
CASSQSSGVGEQFF,TRBV18,TRBJ2-1,-
CCASLPNAGLAVIRNEQFF,TRBV20-1,TRBJ2-1,-
CASGGVQGGSEKLFF,TRBV6-1,TRBJ1-4,-
CSARTHRGLPYNEQFF,TRBV20-1,TRBJ2-1,few
CASSSQGSGANVLTF,TRBV6-5,TRBJ2-6,few
CASSLAVTTFTDTQYF,TRBV7-9,TRBJ2-3,-
CASSLGAGSSTDTQYF,TRBV7-6,TRBJ2-3,-
CASSYSENQPQHF,TRBV6-6,TRBJ1-5,many
CASSDQTSNQPQHF,TRBV2,TRBJ1-5,-
CASSPSGGQVYGYTF,TRBV12-3/TRBV12-4,TRBJ1-2,many
CASSHGGYGYTF,TRBV28,TRBJ1-2,few
CSAGSVGPDTQYF,TRBV20-1,TRBJ2-3,few
CATSEGDQPQHF,TRBV24-1,TRBJ1-5,few
CASSLEASGAQLGLFF,TRBV7-8,TRBJ2-2,-
CASRGQGAVSEKLFF,TRBV12-3/TRBV12-4,TRBJ1-4,many
CAISESRTNSYEQYF,TRBV10-3,TRBJ2-7,many
CASSQPFYPDQSSYNEQFF,TRBV3-1,TRBJ2-1,many
CASSGVDEQFF,TRBV9,TRBJ2-1,few
CASSEMGIGYNEQFF,TRBV2,TRBJ2-1,few
CASSYQGTQETQYF,TRBV6-5,TRBJ2-5,many
CASSPDRVSYNEQFF,TRBV3-1,TRBJ2-1,many
CSASGLGTGELFF,TRBV20-1,TRBJ2-2,-
CASSGSRGTGELFF,TRBV27,TRBJ2-2,few
CASSGQQGSANTGELFF,TRBV28,TRBJ2-2,-
CAIGQGASFTDTQYF,TRBV10-3,TRBJ2-3,many
CASSVQSNQPQHF,TRBV6-4,TRBJ1-5,few
CASRRTSGNTNTGELFF,TRBV5-1,TRBJ2-2,many
CASSFGAALGANVLTF,TRBV5-6,TRBJ2-6,many
CASSQDEADTQYF,TRBV4-1,TRBJ2-3,many
CASSLGSRGIGETQYF,TRBV5-1,TRBJ2-5,many
CASSPVRGPTDTQYF,TRBV5-1,TRBJ2-3,many